This T cell receptor beta chain was identified during a study of response to subunit inactivated influenza vaccine. For this clonotype: Antigen unknown.

TCRdb passed the RT-PCR reads through MiXCR, listing each CDR3 protein once. The sample has a few hundred thousand distinct CDR3 sequences, about 7.2% seen once; the top ten hold around 14%. The germline CDR1 and CDR2 sequences are SGHRS and YFSETQ. V lost 3 bases to trimming and J lost 6 bases; unmatched junction nucleotides: 5. The CDR3 spans 15 residues. Study-level findings and limits: The authors suggested that every seasonal influenza vaccination recruits few new T cells.

V gene TRBV5-1 combines with J gene TRBJ2-1; 11 bases agree with TRBD2. The sample was PBMCs from blood, taken roughly 24 months after vaccination. The clonotype was recovered from a man aged 50 to 75 who received an inactivated influenza vaccine. CDR3 DNA sequence: TGCGCCAGCAGCTCAACTAGCGGGAGTACCAATGAGCAGTTCTTC. This encodes CASSSTSGSTNEQFF. Based on the CDR3 plus reference TRBV5-1 and TRBJ2-1, the full variable domain is KAGVTQTPRYLIKTRGQQVTLSCSPISGHRSVSWYQQTPGQGLQFLFEYFSETQRNKGNFPGRFSGRQFSNSRSEMNVSTLELGDSALYLCASSSTSGSTNEQFFGPGTRLTVL.